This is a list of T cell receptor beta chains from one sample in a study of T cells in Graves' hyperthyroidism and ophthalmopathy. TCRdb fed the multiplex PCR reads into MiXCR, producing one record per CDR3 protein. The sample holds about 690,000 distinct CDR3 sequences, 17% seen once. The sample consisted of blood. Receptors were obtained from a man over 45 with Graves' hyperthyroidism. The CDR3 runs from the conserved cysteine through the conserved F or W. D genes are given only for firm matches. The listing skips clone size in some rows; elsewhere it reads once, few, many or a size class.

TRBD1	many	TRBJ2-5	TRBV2	CASDWDSQETQYF	TGTGCCAGCGATTGGGACAGCCAAGAGACCCAGTACTTC
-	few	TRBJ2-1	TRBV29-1	CSVEPPSGTGFNEQFF	TGCAGCGTTGAACCCCCTAGCGGGACAGGTTTCAATGAGCAGTTCTTC
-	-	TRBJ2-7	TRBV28	CASSLYPNYEQYF	TGTGCCAGCAGTTTATATCCCAACTACGAGCAGTACTTC
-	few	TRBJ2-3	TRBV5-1	CASSLATHLTDTQYF	TGCGCCAGCAGCTTGGCCACACACCTCACAGATACGCAGTATTTT
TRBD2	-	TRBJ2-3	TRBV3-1	CASTLAGVADTQYF	TGTGCCAGCACCCTAGCGGGAGTAGCAGATACGCAGTATTTT
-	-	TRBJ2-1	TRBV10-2	CASSVGSFDNEQFF	TGCGCCAGCAGTGTGGGGAGTTTCGACAATGAGCAGTTCTTC
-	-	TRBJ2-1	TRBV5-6	CASSLDAALWNEQFF	TGTGCCAGCAGCCTCGACGCAGCCCTCTGGAATGAGCAGTTCTTC
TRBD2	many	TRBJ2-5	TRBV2	CASKEGLAVGETQYF	TGTGCCAGCAAGGAGGGACTAGCGGTAGGCGAGACCCAGTACTTC
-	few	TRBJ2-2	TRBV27	CASSEAEYTGELFF	TGTGCCAGCAGTGAGGCGGAGTACACCGGGGAGCTGTTTTTT
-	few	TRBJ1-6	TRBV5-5	CASSHRHNRDGNSPLHF	TGTGCCAGCAGCCACCGTCACAACCGGGACGGAAATTCACCCCTCCACTTT
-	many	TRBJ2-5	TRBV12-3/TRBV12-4	CASSLPGRETQYF	TGTGCCAGCAGTCTTCCGGGACGAGAGACCCAGTACTTC
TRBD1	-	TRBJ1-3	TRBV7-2	CASGRQGTGNTIYF	TGTGCCAGCGGCCGACAGGGGACTGGAAACACCATATATTTT
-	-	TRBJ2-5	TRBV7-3	CASSPRLGETQYF	TGTGCCAGCAGCCCGAGATTAGGGGAGACCCAGTACTTC
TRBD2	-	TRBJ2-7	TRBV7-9	CASSLEGGSTYEQYF	TGTGCCAGCAGCTTAGAAGGCGGGAGCACCTACGAGCAGTACTTC
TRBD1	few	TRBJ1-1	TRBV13	CASSLSDREDYTEAFF	TGTGCCAGCAGCTTGTCGGACAGGGAGGATTACACTGAAGCTTTCTTT
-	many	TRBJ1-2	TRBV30	CAWLLQGYYGYTF	TGTGCCTGGCTTCTCCAGGGTTACTATGGCTACACCTTC
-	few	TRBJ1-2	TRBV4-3	CASSQAGELPFYGYTF	TGCGCCAGCAGCCAAGCGGGAGAACTACCATTCTATGGCTACACCTTC
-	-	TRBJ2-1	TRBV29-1	CSAEENSMRQFF	TGCAGCGCCGAGGAAAACAGTATGAGGCAGTTCTTC
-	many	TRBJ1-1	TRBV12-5	CASGLVGLSRLNTEAFF	TGTGCTAGTGGTTTGGTAGGTCTCTCGAGATTGAACACTGAAGCTTTCTTT
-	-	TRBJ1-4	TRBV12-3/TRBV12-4	CASSPKNRAPNEKLFF	TGTGCCAGCAGTCCGAAAAACAGGGCTCCTAATGAAAAACTGTTTTTT
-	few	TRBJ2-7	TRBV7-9	CASSRLIGDTYEQYF	TGTGCCAGCAGCCGTTTAATCGGGGACACTTACGAGCAGTACTTC
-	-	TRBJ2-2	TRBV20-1	CSARTFSEGDTGELFF	TGCAGTGCGCGAACCTTTAGTGAGGGGGACACCGGGGAGCTGTTTTTT
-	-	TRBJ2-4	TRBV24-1	CATPEEWNIQYF	TGTGCCACCCCCGAGGAATGGAACATTCAGTACTTC
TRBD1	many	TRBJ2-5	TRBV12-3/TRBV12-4	CASRQDRASLTQYF	TGTGCCAGCAGACAAGACAGGGCCTCGCTGACCCAGTACTTC
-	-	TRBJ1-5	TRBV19	CASSGQTNQPQHF	TGTGCCAGTAGCGGACAGACCAATCAGCCCCAGCATTTT
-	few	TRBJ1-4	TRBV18	CASSPQGVPATNEKLFF	TGTGCCAGCTCACCACAGGGAGTACCCGCAACTAATGAAAAACTGTTTTTT
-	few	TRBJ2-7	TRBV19	CASSVEPAGYEQYF	TGTGCCAGTAGTGTGGAGCCGGCGGGCTACGAGCAGTACTTC
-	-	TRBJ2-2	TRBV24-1	CATSSRQNTGELFF	TGTGCCACCAGTAGTAGACAGAACACCGGGGAGCTGTTTTTT
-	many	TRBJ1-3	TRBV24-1	CATSARDSGNTIYF	TGTGCCACCAGTGCCAGGGACTCTGGAAACACCATATATTTT
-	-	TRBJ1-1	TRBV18	CASSQATMNTEAFF	TGTGCCAGCTCACAGGCAACAATGAACACTGAAGCTTTCTTT
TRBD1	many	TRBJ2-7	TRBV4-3	CASSQAGTGSYEQYF	TGCGCCAGCAGCCAAGCCGGGACAGGGTCCTACGAGCAGTACTTC
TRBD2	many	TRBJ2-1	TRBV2	CASITGTSGRGDEQFF	TGTGCCAGCATCACCGGGACTAGCGGGAGGGGCGATGAGCAGTTCTTC
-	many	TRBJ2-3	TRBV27	CASSLTRFTDTQYF	TGTGCCAGCAGTTTAACGCGCTTCACAGATACGCAGTATTTT
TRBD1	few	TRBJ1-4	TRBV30	CAWSGGQGKEKLFF	TGTGCCTGGAGCGGGGGACAGGGGAAAGAAAAACTGTTTTTT
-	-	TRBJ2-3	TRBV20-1	CSARDVRTSTDTQYF	TGCAGTGCTAGAGATGTGCGGACTAGCACAGATACGCAGTATTTT
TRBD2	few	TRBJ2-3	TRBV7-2	CASSLVASGRAGDTQYF	TGTGCCAGCAGCTTAGTGGCTAGCGGGAGGGCCGGGGATACGCAGTATTTT
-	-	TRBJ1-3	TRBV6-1	CASSEPGQGGNTIYF	TGTGCCAGCAGTGAACCGGGGCAGGGTGGAAACACCATATATTTT
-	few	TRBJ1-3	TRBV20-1	CSARSGGNTIYF	TGCAGTGCTAGATCGGGAGGAAACACCATATATTTT
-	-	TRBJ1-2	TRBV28	CASSAQAYGYTF	TGTGCCAGCAGCGCACAAGCTTATGGCTACACCTTC
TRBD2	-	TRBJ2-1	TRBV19	CASSTGLAGVFGSYNEQFF	TGTGCCAGTAGTACGGGACTAGCGGGAGTCTTCGGCTCCTACAATGAGCAGTTCTTC
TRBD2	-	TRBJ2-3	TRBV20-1	CSARMSGTRRGDTQYF	TGCAGTGCTAGAATGTCCGGGACTAGAAGGGGAGATACGCAGTATTTT
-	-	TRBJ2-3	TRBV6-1	CASSYQGRADTQYF	TGTGCCAGCAGTTATCAGGGAAGGGCAGATACGCAGTATTTT
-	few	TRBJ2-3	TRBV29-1	CSVEEGDRGYSTDTQYF	TGCAGCGTTGAAGAAGGGGATAGAGGGTATAGCACAGATACGCAGTATTTT
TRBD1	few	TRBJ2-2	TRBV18	CASSPDRGPTGELFF	TGTGCCAGCTCACCGGACAGGGGCCCCACCGGGGAGCTGTTTTTT
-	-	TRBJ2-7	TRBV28	CASKPRGDVSYEQYF	TGTGCCAGCAAACCGCGTGGGGACGTATCCTACGAGCAGTACTTC
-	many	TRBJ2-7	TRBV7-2	CASSPFLRPTSGEQYF	TGTGCCAGCAGCCCGTTTCTACGGCCGACGAGCGGTGAGCAGTACTTC
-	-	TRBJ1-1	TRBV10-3	CAISEGITEALF	TGTGCCATCAGTGAGGGCATCACTGAAGCTCTCTTT
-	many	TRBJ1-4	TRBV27	CASSSTDSFNEKLFF	TGTGCCAGCAGTTCGACGGACAGCTTTAATGAAAAACTGTTTTTT
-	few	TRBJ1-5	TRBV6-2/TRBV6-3	CASRAVGNQPQHF	TGTGCCAGCAGGGCAGTAGGCAATCAGCCCCAGCATTTT
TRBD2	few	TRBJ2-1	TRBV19	CASRRPQAGVGNEQFF	TGTGCCAGTAGAAGACCTCAAGCGGGAGTGGGCAATGAGCAGTTCTTC
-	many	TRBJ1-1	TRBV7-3	CASSSAMNTEAFF	TGTGCCAGCAGCTCTGCGATGAACACTGAAGCTTTCTTT
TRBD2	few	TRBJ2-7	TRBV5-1	CASSLGPSGSPRFYEQYF	TGCGCCAGCAGCTTGGGACCTAGCGGGAGCCCCCGGTTCTACGAGCAGTACTTC
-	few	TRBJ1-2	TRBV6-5	CASSYFFASTGRGNYGYTF	TGTGCCAGCAGTTACTTTTTTGCTAGTACGGGGCGCGGGAACTATGGCTACACCTTC